The 3 T cell receptor beta chains below all came from one sample that was sequenced in a study of CD8+CD57+ T cells in acquired aplastic anemia. Profiles of TCR beta VDJ and CDR3 were generated from a genomic DNA template. Using its own MiXCR run on the reads, TCRdb lists one record per CDR3 protein. Among hundreds of thousands of distinct CDR3 sequences, over 25% were seen once, and the ten largest hold less than 0.85%. Patients picked for sequencing had shown CD8+CD57+ cell expansion detected by flow cytometry. The sequenced material came from sorted CD4+, CD8+, or CD8+CD57+ T cells (not recorded which) from PBMCs. These receptors were obtained from a human donor with aplastic anemia.

This clonotype was detected ten times or more. Germline and junction disagree at one end, which may indicate a read error. The V gene is TRBV14, the J gene TRBJ2-6; no firm D call. Looked up from germline, CDR1 is SGHDN and CDR2 is FVKESK. The CDR3 is 12 amino acids. The CDR3 DNA is TGTGCCAGCAGCCAAGGGGGCAACGTCCTGACTTTC. It yields the protein CASSQGGNVLTF.

With respect to this clonotype: This may arise from a read error, as a much more abundant clone is one base away. The V gene is TRBV29-1, the J gene TRBJ2-1; 7 bases line up with TRBD2. Germline assignment: CDR1 SQVTM and CDR2 ANQGSEA. V gave up 3 bases and J gave up 8 bases; unmatched junction bases: 4. There are 12 residues in the CDR3. The CDR3 DNA reads TGCAGCGTTGAGGGGGGGGGATATGAGCAGTTCTTC. Amino acids: CSVEGGGYEQFF.

This clonotype has a count of ten or more. CDR3 amino acids: CATSRDGTGANYGYTF. Written as DNA, the CDR3 is TGTGCCACCAGCAGAGATGGGACAGGAGCTAACTATGGCTACACCTTC. The rearrangement links TRBV15 to TRBJ1-2, with 8 bases lining up with TRBD1. This CDR3 comprises 16 residues. From germline, CDR1 is LNHNV and CDR2 YYDKDF (reference sequence). V shed 0 bases and J 0 bases; nucleotides not matched to a gene: 3. The full variable domain, completed using reference TRBV15 and TRBJ1-2, is DAMVIQNPRYQVTQFGKPVTLSCSQTLNHNVMYWYQQKSSQAPKLLFHYYDKDFNNEADTPDNFQSRRPNTSFCFLDIRSPGLGDTAMYLCATSRDGTGANYGYTFGSGTRLTVV.